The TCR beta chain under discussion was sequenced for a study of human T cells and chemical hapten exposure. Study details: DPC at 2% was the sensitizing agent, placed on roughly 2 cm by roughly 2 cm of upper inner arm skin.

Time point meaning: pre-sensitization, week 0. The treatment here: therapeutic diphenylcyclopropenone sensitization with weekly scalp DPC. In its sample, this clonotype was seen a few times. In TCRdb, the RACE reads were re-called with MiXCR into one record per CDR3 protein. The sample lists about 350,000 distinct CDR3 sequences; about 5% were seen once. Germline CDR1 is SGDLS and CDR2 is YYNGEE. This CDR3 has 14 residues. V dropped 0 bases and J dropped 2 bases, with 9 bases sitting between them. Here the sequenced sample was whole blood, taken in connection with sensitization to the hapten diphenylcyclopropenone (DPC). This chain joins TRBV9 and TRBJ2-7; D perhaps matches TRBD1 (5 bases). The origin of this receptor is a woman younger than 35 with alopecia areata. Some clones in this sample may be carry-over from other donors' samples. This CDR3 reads CASSVGIGAYEQYF. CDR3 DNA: TGTGCCAGCAGCGTAGGGATAGGGGCCTACGAGCAGTACTTC.